The 25 T cell receptor beta chains listed next were all sequenced from one sample in a study of spatial heterogeneity in lung cancer. TCRdb reprocessed the 5' RACE reads with MiXCR, giving one entry per CDR3 protein. In the table there are roughly 7,000 distinct CDR3 sequences, approximately 7% of which are singletons. Time point reported: sample taken at primary tumor resection. The study sequenced unsorted whole RNA from tumor, nontumor lung or frozen PBMC. The sample consisted of PBMCs, taken at surgery. The receptor source for this set is a male donor with early-stage non-small cell lung cancer.

This clonotype came up many times. With the library built for alpha chains, this beta chain is off target and its frequency is not meaningful. The genes are TRBV27 and TRBJ1-1; no clear D. CDR1 is MNHEY, CDR2 SMNVEV, per germline (reference sequence). The CDR3 length is 11 residues. Between the trimmed V and J ends, which lost 6 bases and 4 bases, there was a span of 6 bases. The CDR3: CASRFATEAFF. In DNA, the CDR3 is TGTGCCAGCAGGTTCGCCACTGAAGCTTTCTTT.

This clonotype has a handful of counts. This beta chain is off target for a library built for alpha chains, so its abundance means little. The CDR3 protein is CASSSWGDEQYF. In DNA form, the CDR3 reads TGTGCCAGCAGCTCATGGGGGGACGAGCAGTACTTC. V usage is TRBV5-6 and J usage is TRBJ2-7; TRBD2 might be the D (6 bases). The CDR3 extends over 12 amino acids. V was trimmed by 3 bases and J by 5 bases, leaving 9 bases between them. The germline V gene encodes CDR1 SGHDT and CDR2 YYEEEE.

Comment on this clonotype: This sequence may be a read error, since a much larger clone differs from it by one base. This beta chain is a stray read from a library made for alpha chains; its abundance is not meaningful. The gene calls are TRBV20-1 and TRBJ2-3; D is ambiguous. The germline V gene encodes CDR1 DFQATT and CDR2 SNEGSKA (reference sequence). The V end lost 4 bases, the J end lost 1 base, and 9 bases lay between the germline ends. The CDR3 extends over 13 amino acids. The CDR3 sequence: CSAKVTGTDTQYF. The CDR3 DNA reads TGCAGTGCTAAAGTGACGGGCACAGATACGCAGTATTTT.

This clonotype was seen many times. Being off target in a library aimed at alpha chains, this beta chain has a size of little meaning. The genes are TRBV19 and TRBJ2-3; D may be TRBD1 (6 bases). Germline V gene data show CDR1 as LNHDA and CDR2 as SQIVND (reference sequence). V was clipped by 5 bases and J by 0 bases, with 12 bases between them. The CDR3 is 15 residues long. Here the CDR3 DNA reads TGTGCCAGTAGTCGGGTACAGGGAAGCACAGATACGCAGTATTTT. As protein: CASSRVQGSTDTQYF.

This clonotype was counted many times. Since the library was made to target alpha chains, this beta chain is a stray read and its abundance is not meaningful. This sequence joins TRBV29-1 and TRBJ1-1; 7 positions match TRBD1. CDR1 and CDR2 from the germline V gene are SQVTM and ANQGSEA. The V segment lost 6 bases and the J segment 5 bases; nucleotides outside the gene matches: 9. This CDR3 contains 13 residues. CDR3 sequence reads: CSVIVGDRTEAFF. The DNA for the CDR3 is TGCAGCGTGATCGTCGGGGACAGAACTGAAGCTTTCTTT.

This clonotype was counted at least ten times. Since the library was made to target alpha chains, this beta chain is a stray read and its abundance is not meaningful. The chain employs TRBV12-3 or TRBV12-4 and TRBJ2-1, with TRBD2 identical over 11 bases. V was clipped by 3 bases and J by 5 bases; unmatched bases: 3. The CDR3 consists of 15 residues. CDR3 region: CASSFASGGHNEQFF. The CDR3 DNA reads TGTGCCAGCAGTTTTGCTAGCGGGGGGCACAATGAGCAGTTCTTC.

This clonotype was observed many times. This beta chain was picked up by a library intended for alpha chains and is off target, so its count carries little meaning. V gene TRBV19 combines with J gene TRBJ2-5; the D is unclear. Deletions cut 5 bases from V and 7 bases from J, with 11 bases between. CDR3 length: 12 amino acids. Germline V gene lookup returns CDR1 LNHDA and CDR2 SQIVND (reference sequence). CDR3 sequence: CASSAVKGTQYF. The CDR3 nucleotides read TGTGCCAGTAGTGCCGTTAAGGGGACCCAGTACTTC.

Turning to this clonotype: The library was built for alpha chains, so this beta chain is an off-target read and its size means little. This chain joins TRBV11-2 and TRBJ1-1; 8 bases line up with TRBD1. After removal of 6 bases from V and 1 base from J, the junction contained 4 bases not matched to a gene. The CDR3 has 14 amino acids. CDR1 SGHAT and CDR2 FQNNGV come from the germline V gene. The CDR3 sequence is CASRVTGANTEAFF. The CDR3 nucleotides are TGTGCCAGCAGGGTGACAGGGGCGAACACTGAAGCTTTCTTT.

Many counts were recorded for this clonotype. As an off-target read in a library built for alpha chains, this beta chain has a frequency of little significance. The V call is TRBV6-2 or TRBV6-3, the J call TRBJ2-2, with a tentative D call TRBD2 (5 bases). The germline V and J ends were trimmed by 5 bases and 8 bases, with 6 bases remaining between them. CDR3 length equals 11 residues. Germline CDR1 and CDR2: MNHEY and SVGEGT. The CDR3 region has the DNA TGTGCCAGCAGTGGAGGAGGGGAGCTGTTTTTT. It specifies CASSGGGELFF.

This clonotype was observed at least ten times. This beta chain is off target for a library built for alpha chains, so its abundance means little. The chain links TRBV29-1 to TRBJ2-1; 7 nucleotides agree with TRBD1. The CDR3 length is 13 residues. Unmatched junction bases numbered 1, after V lost 0 bases and J lost 5 bases. Germline V gene sequence: CDR1 SQVTM, CDR2 ANQGSEA. CDR3 DNA sequence: TGCAGCGTTGAAGATCAGGGGGACAATGAGCAGTTCTTC. Translated, it gives CSVEDQGDNEQFF.

This clonotype was seen ten or more times. This beta chain is a stray sequence in a library constructed for alpha chains; its clone size is not meaningful. The rearrangement joins TRBV28 to TRBJ2-5; 14 bases fit TRBD2. Trimming took 6 bases from V and 2 from J; bases not matched to a gene: 2. This CDR3 spans 15 amino acids. The germline gives CDR1 MDHEN, CDR2 SYDVKM. The CDR3 loop is CASSGLAGGQETQYF. In nucleotides, the CDR3 is TGTGCCAGCAGCGGACTAGCGGGGGGACAAGAGACCCAGTACTTC.

At least ten counts were recorded for this clonotype. This beta chain is a stray sequence in a library constructed for alpha chains; its clone size is not meaningful. This chain joins TRBV27 and TRBJ1-4; unclear D gene. Looked up from germline, CDR1 is MNHEY and CDR2 is SMNVEV (reference sequence). The V and J ends lost 3 bases and 0 bases respectively, with 11 bases between them. There are 16 residues in the CDR3. The CDR3 is CASSFYRGATNEKLFF. The CDR3 bases are TGTGCCAGCAGTTTTTATCGGGGAGCAACTAATGAAAAACTGTTTTTT. The full variable domain, its missing parts supplied by reference TRBV27 and TRBJ1-4, is EAQVTQNPRYLITVTGKKLTVTCSQNMNHEYMSWYRQDPGLGLRQIYYSMNVEVTDKGDVPEGYKVSRKEKRNFPLILESPSPNQTSLYFCASSFYRGATNEKLFFGSGTQLSVL.

This clonotype was counted ten times or more. Because this beta chain is a stray read in a library intended to capture alpha chains, its abundance should not be given much weight. This chain uses TRBV7-6 with TRBJ1-1; no definite D call. The germline V and J ends were trimmed by 1 base and 4 bases, with 13 bases remaining between them. Germline-derived CDR1 and CDR2 are SGHVS and FNYEAQ. The CDR3 totals 15 residues. Here the CDR3 DNA reads TGTGCCAGCAGCTTAGAAGCCCCCCGGGGCACTGAAGCTTTCTTT. Amino acid sequence: CASSLEAPRGTEAFF.

Ten or more counts support this clonotype. Being off target in a library aimed at alpha chains, this beta chain has a size of little meaning. The rearrangement uses TRBV6-1 and TRBJ2-4; D gene unclear. The CDR3 totals 11 residues. With 10 bases removed from V and 7 bases from J, the gap between germline ends came to 11 bases. Germline CDR1 reads MNHNS; CDR2 reads SASEGT. The CDR3 DNA reads TGTGCCATCCACGATGGGAACATTCAGTACTTC. Protein sequence: CAIHDGNIQYF.

This clonotype was seen at least ten times. A library prepared for alpha chains yielded this beta chain as an off-target read; its size is of little meaning. The chain is built from TRBV20-1 and TRBJ2-3, with 12 bases that match TRBD2. The CDR3 totals 17 residues. Germline V lookup: CDR1 DFQATT, CDR2 SNEGSKA (reference sequence). V shed 3 bases, J shed 0 bases, and the junction held 7 bases outside the gene matches. CDR3 sequence: CSARTSGLAGSTDTQYF. The CDR3 DNA follows: TGCAGTGCTAGGACATCAGGACTAGCGGGGAGCACAGATACGCAGTATTTT.

At least ten counts were recorded for this clonotype. Because the library targeted alpha chains, this beta chain is an off-target read whose size means little. V is TRBV5-1 and J is TRBJ2-5, with a weak D call TRBD2 (5 bases). V was shortened by 2 bases and J by 2 bases, with 10 bases between the two germline ends. This CDR3 region has 14 residues. In germline, CDR1 is SGHRS, CDR2 YFSETQ. The CDR3 spells CASSLLDQQETQYF. DNA for the CDR3: TGCGCCAGCAGCTTACTAGATCAACAAGAGACCCAGTACTTC. Full variable domain (rest looked up from reference TRBV5-1 and TRBJ2-5): KAGVTQTPRYLIKTRGQQVTLSCSPISGHRSVSWYQQTPGQGLQFLFEYFSETQRNKGNFPGRFSGRQFSNSRSEMNVSTLELGDSALYLCASSLLDQQETQYFGPGTRLLVL.

Many counts were recorded for this clonotype. The library was built for alpha chains, so this beta chain is an off-target read and its size means little. V gene TRBV20-1 combines with J gene TRBJ2-3; D is unclear. This CDR3 is 15 amino acids long. Trimming shortened V by 0 bases and J by 4 bases, and 14 bases separated the two germline ends. The V gene's germline CDR1 is DFQATT and CDR2 SNEGSKA (reference sequence). The chain's CDR3 is CSARDLGFRADTQYF. CDR3 nucleotide sequence: TGCAGTGCTAGAGATCTTGGTTTTCGGGCAGATACGCAGTATTTT.

The sample holds a few counts of this clonotype. In a library made to pick up alpha chains, this beta chain is a stray read with a size that means little. The chain links TRBV3-1 to TRBJ2-1; no firm D call. This CDR3 region has 14 residues. Trimming shortened V by 1 base and J by 5 bases, and 9 bases separated the two germline ends. Germline assignment: CDR1 LGHDT and CDR2 YNNKEL (reference sequence). CDR3 bases: TGTGCCAGCAGCCAAGCCCAGCTGGACAATGAGCAGTTCTTC. Protein product: CASSQAQLDNEQFF.

This clonotype is large (0.1 to 1%) by share. Found in a library prepared for alpha chains, this beta chain is an off-target read, and its abundance has little meaning. The V and J genes are TRBV28 and TRBJ1-4, with 8 bases matching TRBD1. This CDR3 spans 15 amino acids. Germline lookup yields CDR1 MDHEN and CDR2 SYDVKM. After removal of 5 bases from V and 6 bases from J, the junction contained 8 bases not matched to a gene. The DNA of the CDR3 is TGTGCCAGCAGTCTAAACAGGGGGTTGTATGAAAAACTGTTTTTT. It encodes CASSLNRGLYEKLFF.

Many counts were recorded for this clonotype. This beta chain is an unintended read in a library built for alpha chains; its size means little. V usage is TRBV5-1 and J usage is TRBJ1-3; D not certain. From germline, CDR1 is SGHRS and CDR2 YFSETQ. Trimming pared 2 bases from V and 0 bases from J, leaving 6 bases between. The length of the CDR3 is 14 residues. The CDR3, as DNA: TGCGCCAGCAGCTTAACCCTCTCTGGAAACACCATATATTTT. It specifies CASSLTLSGNTIYF.

This clonotype was observed a handful of times. With the library built for alpha chains, this beta chain is off target and its frequency is not meaningful. The V call is TRBV30, the J call TRBJ1-1; perhaps TRBD1 as D (6 bases). The CDR3 loop spans 11 amino acids. Germline-derived CDR1 and CDR2 are GTSNPN and SVGIG (reference sequence). V was clipped by 8 bases and J by 7 bases, with 14 bases between them. CDR3 DNA: TGTGCCCTGGGCAGGGGAATTGAAGCTTTCTTT. Residues: CALGRGIEAFF.

This clonotype was picked up many times. In a library made to pick up alpha chains, this beta chain is a stray read with a size that means little. This chain's CDR3 is CASSPPSSETQYF. In nucleotides, the CDR3 is TGTGCCAGCAGCCCCCCTTCGTCCGAGACCCAGTACTTC. The V call is TRBV7-9, the J call TRBJ2-5; D is ambiguous. This CDR3 region has 13 residues. Germline CDR1 reads SEHNR; CDR2 reads FQNEAQ (reference sequence). V dropped 5 bases and J dropped 5 bases, with 12 bases sitting between them.

This clonotype occurred many times. The library was prepared for alpha chains; this beta chain is a stray read, so its frequency means little. The rearrangement uses TRBV5-1 and TRBJ2-1, with a tentative D call TRBD2 (5 bases). The CDR3 sequence is 15 residues long. Trimming stripped 0 bases from V and 5 bases from J, with 12 bases between. Germline CDR1 is SGHRS and CDR2 is YFSETQ. CDR3 sequence reads: CASSLALAYDNEQFF. The CDR3 DNA reads TGCGCCAGCAGCTTGGCTCTAGCCTACGACAATGAGCAGTTCTTC. Combining the CDR3 with reference TRBV5-1 and TRBJ2-1 gives the whole variable domain KAGVTQTPRYLIKTRGQQVTLSCSPISGHRSVSWYQQTPGQGLQFLFEYFSETQRNKGNFPGRFSGRQFSNSRSEMNVSTLELGDSALYLCASSLALAYDNEQFFGPGTRLTVL.

This clonotype showed up just a few times. This beta chain was picked up by a library intended for alpha chains and is off target, so its count carries little meaning. The V call is TRBV3-1, the J call TRBJ1-4; 8 nucleotides match TRBD1. The V gene end was trimmed by 0 bases and the J gene end by 7 bases; junction bases not matched to a gene: 4. CDR3 length: 15 amino acids. Germline V gene lookup returns CDR1 LGHDT and CDR2 YNNKEL (reference sequence). This chain's CDR3 is CASSQDQGAFEKLFF. For the CDR3, the DNA is TGTGCCAGCAGCCAAGACCAGGGGGCATTTGAAAAACTGTTTTTT.

This clonotype was observed at least ten times. The library was prepared for alpha chains; this beta chain is a stray read, so its frequency means little. The genes are TRBV12-3 or TRBV12-4 and TRBJ1-2, with D possibly matching TRBD1 (6 bases). Trimming stripped 5 bases from V and 8 bases from J, with 21 bases between. The length of the CDR3 is 15 residues. As DNA, the CDR3 is TGTGCCAGCAGTCCGGAAACCGGGACAACCATCGGCTACACCTTC. Protein sequence: CASSPETGTTIGYTF.